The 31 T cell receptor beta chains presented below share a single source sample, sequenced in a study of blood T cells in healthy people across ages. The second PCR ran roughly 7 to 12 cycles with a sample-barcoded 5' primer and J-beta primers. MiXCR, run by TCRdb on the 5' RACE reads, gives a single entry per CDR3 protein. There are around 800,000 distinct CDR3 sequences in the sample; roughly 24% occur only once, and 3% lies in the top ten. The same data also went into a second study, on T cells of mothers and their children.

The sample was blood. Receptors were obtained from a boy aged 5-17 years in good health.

The CDR3 coding sequence is TGTGCCTACCAAACGGGGCAGATGGCCAAAAACATTCAGTACTTC. It translates to CAYQTGQMAKNIQYF. This chain connects TRBV30 to TRBJ2-4; either TRBD1 or TRBD2 may fit D (5 bases each). Germline V gives CDR1 GTSNPN, CDR2 SVGIG (reference sequence). This CDR3 contains 15 residues. V was clipped by 7 bases and J by 1 base, with 17 bases between them.

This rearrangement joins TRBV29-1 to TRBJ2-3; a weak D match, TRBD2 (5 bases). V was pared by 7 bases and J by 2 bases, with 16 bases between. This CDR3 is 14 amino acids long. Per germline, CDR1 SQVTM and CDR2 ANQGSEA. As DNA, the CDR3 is TGCAGCGCTGGCGGGCAGTCCTTCACAGATACGCAGTATTTT. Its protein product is CSAGGQSFTDTQYF.

CDR3 in amino acids: CASSQGQGIYGYTF. CDR3 sequence (DNA): TGTGCCAGCAGCCAAGGACAGGGCATATATGGCTACACCTTC. This chain uses TRBV3-1 with TRBJ1-2; 7 bases match TRBD1. The CDR3 has 14 amino acids. V lost 1 base and J lost 5; bases outside the gene matches: 4. Germline V gene data show CDR1 as LGHDT and CDR2 as YNNKEL (reference sequence).

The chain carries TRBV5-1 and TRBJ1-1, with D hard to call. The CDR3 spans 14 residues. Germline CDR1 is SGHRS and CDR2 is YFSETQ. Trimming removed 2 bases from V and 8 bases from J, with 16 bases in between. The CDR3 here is CASSFGSGFPEAFF. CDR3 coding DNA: TGCGCCAGCAGCTTCGGATCTGGATTCCCCGAAGCTTTCTTT.

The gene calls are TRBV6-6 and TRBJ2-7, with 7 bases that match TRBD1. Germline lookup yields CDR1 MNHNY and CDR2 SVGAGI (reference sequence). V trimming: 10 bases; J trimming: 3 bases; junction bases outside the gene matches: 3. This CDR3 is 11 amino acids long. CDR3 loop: CAIRQGYEQYF. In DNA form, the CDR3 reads TGTGCCATTCGACAGGGCTACGAGCAGTACTTC.

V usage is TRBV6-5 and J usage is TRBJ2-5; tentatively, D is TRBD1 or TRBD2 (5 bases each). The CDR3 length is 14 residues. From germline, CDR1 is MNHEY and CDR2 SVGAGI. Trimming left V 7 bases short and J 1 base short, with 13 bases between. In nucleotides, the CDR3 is TGTGCCAGCACCTCCCCAGGGACCCAAGAGACCCAGTACTTC. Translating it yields CASTSPGTQETQYF.

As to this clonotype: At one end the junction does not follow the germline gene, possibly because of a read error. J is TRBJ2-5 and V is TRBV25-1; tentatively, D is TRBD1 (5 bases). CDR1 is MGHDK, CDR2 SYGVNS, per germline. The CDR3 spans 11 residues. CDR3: CASTAGPGWFF. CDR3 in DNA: TGTGCCAGCACCGCCGGCCCAGGGTGGTTCTTC.

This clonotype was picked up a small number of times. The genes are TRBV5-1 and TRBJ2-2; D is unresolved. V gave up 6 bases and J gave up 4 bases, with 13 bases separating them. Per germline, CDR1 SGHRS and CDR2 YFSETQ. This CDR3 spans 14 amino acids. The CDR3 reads CASTLNDGTGELFF. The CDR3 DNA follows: TGCGCCAGCACCCTGAATGACGGCACCGGGGAGCTGTTTTTT. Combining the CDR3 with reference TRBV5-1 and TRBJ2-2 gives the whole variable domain KAGVTQTPRYLIKTRGQQVTLSCSPISGHRSVSWYQQTPGQGLQFLFEYFSETQRNKGNFPGRFSGRQFSNSRSEMNVSTLELGDSALYLCASTLNDGTGELFFGEGSRLTVL.

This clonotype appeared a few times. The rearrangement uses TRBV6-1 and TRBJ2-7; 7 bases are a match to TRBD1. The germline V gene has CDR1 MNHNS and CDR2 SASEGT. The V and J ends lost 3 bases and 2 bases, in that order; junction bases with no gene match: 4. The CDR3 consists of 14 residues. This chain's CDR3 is CASSEWDRAYEQYF. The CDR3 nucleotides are TGTGCCAGCAGTGAGTGGGACAGAGCCTACGAGCAGTACTTC.

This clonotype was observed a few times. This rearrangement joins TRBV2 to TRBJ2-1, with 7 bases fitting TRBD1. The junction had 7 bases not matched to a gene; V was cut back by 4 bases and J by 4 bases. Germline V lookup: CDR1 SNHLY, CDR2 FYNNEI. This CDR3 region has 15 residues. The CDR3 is CASSVDRAVYNEQFF. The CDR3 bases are TGTGCCAGCAGTGTTGACAGGGCCGTATACAATGAGCAGTTCTTC.

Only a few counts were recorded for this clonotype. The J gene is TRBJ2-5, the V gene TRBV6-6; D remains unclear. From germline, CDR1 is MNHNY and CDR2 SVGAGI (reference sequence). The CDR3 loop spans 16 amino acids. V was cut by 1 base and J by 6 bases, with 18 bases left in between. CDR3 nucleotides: TGTGCCAGCAGTTACTTCACCCTGGGCAGCTCGAAGACCCAGTACTTC. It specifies CASSYFTLGSSKTQYF.

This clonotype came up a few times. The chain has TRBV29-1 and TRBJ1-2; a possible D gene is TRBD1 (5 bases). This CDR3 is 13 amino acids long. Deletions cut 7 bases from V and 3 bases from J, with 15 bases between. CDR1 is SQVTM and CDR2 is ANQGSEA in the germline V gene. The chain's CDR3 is CSAQSGTDYGYTF. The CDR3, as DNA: TGCAGCGCCCAGTCCGGGACGGACTATGGCTACACCTTC.

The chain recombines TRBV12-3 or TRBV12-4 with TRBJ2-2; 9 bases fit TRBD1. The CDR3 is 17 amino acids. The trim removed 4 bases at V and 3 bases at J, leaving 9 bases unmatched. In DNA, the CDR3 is TGTGCCAGCAGTTGGCCGGACAGGGGCCCCTACACCGGGGAGCTGTTTTTT. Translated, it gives CASSWPDRGPYTGELFF.

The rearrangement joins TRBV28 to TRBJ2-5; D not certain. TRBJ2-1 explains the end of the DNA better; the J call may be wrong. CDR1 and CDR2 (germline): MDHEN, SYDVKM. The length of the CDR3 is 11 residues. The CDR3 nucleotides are TGTGCCGGCGGTGCCTACAATGAGCAGTTCTTC. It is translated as CAGGAYNEQFF.

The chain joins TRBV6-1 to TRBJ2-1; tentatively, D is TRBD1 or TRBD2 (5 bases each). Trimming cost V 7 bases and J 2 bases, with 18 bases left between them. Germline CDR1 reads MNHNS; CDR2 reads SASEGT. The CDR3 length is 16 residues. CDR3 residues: CASKKEVARAYNEQFF. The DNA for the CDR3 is TGTGCCAGCAAGAAGGAGGTAGCCAGGGCCTACAATGAGCAGTTCTTC.

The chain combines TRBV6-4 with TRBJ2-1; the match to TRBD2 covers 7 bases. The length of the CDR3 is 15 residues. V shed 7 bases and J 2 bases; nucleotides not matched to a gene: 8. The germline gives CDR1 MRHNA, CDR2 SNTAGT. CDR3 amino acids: CASTIMGGAYNEQFF. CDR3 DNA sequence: TGTGCCAGCACCATCATGGGGGGGGCCTACAATGAGCAGTTCTTC.

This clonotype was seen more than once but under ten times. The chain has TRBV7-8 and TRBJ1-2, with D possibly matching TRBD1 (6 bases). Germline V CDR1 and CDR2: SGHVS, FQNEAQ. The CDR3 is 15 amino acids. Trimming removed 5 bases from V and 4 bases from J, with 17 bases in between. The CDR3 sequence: CASSAGQTRGYGYTF. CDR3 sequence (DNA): TGTGCCAGCAGCGCGGGACAAACTCGCGGCTATGGCTACACCTTC.

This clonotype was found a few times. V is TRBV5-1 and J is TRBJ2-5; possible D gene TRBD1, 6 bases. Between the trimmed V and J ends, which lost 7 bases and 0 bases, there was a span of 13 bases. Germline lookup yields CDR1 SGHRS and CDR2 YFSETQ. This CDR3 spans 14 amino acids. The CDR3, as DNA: TGCGCCAGCCGCCGGGACACGTACCAAGAGACCCAGTACTTC. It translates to CASRRDTYQETQYF.

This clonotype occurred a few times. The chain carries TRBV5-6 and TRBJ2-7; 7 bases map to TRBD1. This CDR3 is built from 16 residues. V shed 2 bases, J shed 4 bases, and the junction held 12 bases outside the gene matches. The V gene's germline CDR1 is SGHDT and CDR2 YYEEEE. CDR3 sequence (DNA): TGTGCCAGCAGCTTTTTGGACCGGGACAGTTATTACGAGCAGTACTTC. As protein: CASSFLDRDSYYEQYF.

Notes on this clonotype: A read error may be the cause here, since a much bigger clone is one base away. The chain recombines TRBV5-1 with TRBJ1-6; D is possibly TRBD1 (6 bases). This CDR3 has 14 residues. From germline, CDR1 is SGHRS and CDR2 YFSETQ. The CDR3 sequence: CTSSTGQSNSPLHF. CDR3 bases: TGCACCAGCAGCACTGGACAGAGTAATTCACCCCTCCACTTT. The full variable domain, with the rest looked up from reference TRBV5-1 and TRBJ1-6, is KAGVTQTPRYLIKTRGQQVTLSCSPISGHRSVSWYQQTPGQGLQFLFEYFSETQRNKGNFPGRFSGRQFSNSRSEMNVSTLELGDSALYLCTSSTGQSNSPLHFGNGTRLTVT.

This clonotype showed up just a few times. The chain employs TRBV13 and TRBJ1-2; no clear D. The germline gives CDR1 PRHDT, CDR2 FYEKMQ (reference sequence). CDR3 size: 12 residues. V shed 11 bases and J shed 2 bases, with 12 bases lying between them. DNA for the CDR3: TGTGCCCAGCAACATCAGAACTATGGCTACACCTTC. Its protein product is CAQQHQNYGYTF.

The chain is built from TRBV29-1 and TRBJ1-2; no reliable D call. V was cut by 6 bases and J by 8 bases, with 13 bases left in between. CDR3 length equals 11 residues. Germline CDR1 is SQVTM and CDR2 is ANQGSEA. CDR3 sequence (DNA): TGCAGCGTGATGGGAGGGAGCGGCTACACCTTC. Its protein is CSVMGGSGYTF.

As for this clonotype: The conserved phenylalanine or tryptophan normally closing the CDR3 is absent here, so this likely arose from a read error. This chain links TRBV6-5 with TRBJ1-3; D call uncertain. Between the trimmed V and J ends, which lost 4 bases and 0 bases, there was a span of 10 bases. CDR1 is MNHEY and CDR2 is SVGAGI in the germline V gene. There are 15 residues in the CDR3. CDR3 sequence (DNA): TGTGCCAGCAGTTCCGTCAAGAGCTCTGGAAACACCATATATCTT. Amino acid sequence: CASSSVKSSGNTIYL.

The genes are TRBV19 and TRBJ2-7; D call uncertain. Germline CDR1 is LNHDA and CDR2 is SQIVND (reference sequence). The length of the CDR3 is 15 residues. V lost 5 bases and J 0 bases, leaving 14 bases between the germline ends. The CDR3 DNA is TGTGCCAGTAGTGCCGAGGACGTGAGCTCCTACGAGCAGTACTTC. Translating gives CASSAEDVSSYEQYF.

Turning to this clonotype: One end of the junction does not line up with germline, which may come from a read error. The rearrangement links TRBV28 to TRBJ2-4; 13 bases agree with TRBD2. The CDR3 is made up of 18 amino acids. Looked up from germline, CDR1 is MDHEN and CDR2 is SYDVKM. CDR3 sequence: CASSLSTSGGLAKNIQSF. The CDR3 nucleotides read TGTGCCAGCAGTTTATCGACTAGCGGGGGGCTAGCCAAAAACATTCAGTCCTTC.

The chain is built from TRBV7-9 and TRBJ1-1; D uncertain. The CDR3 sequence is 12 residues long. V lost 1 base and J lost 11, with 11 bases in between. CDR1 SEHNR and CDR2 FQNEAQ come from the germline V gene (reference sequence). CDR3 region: CASSLEELGAFF. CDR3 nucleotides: TGTGCCAGCAGCTTAGAGGAACTTGGGGCTTTCTTT.

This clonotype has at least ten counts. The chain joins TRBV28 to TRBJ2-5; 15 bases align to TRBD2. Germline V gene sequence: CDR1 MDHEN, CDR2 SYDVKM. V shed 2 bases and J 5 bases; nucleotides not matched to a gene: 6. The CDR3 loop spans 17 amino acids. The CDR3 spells CASSLNAGLAGGETQYF. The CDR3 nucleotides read TGTGCCAGCAGTTTAAATGCGGGACTAGCGGGGGGTGAGACCCAGTACTTC.

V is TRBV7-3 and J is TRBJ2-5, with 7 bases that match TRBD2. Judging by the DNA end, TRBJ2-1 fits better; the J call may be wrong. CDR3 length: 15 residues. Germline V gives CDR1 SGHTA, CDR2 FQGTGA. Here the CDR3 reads CASSLSGGAANEQFF. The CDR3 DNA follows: TGTGCCAGCAGCTTAAGCGGGGGTGCCGCCAATGAGCAGTTCTTC.

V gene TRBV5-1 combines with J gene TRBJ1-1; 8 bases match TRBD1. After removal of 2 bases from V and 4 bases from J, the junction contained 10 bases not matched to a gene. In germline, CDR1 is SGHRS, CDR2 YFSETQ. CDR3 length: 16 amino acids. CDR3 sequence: CASSLYNLDRGTEAFF. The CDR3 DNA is TGCGCCAGCAGCTTATACAACCTAGACAGGGGCACTGAAGCTTTCTTT. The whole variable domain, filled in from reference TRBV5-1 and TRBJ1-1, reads KAGVTQTPRYLIKTRGQQVTLSCSPISGHRSVSWYQQTPGQGLQFLFEYFSETQRNKGNFPGRFSGRQFSNSRSEMNVSTLELGDSALYLCASSLYNLDRGTEAFFGQGTRLTVV.

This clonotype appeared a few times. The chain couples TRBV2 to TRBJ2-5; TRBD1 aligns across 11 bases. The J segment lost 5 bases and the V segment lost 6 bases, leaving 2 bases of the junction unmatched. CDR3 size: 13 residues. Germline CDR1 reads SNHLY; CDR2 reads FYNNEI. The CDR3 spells CASRDRGHETQYF. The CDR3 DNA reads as TGTGCCAGCAGGGACAGGGGGCATGAGACCCAGTACTTC. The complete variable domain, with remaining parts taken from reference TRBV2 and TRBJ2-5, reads EPEVTQTPSHQVTQMGQEVILRCVPISNHLYFYWYRQILGQKVEFLVSFYNNEISEKSEIFDDQFSVERPDGSNFTLKIRSTKLEDSAMYFCASRDRGHETQYFGPGTRLLVL.

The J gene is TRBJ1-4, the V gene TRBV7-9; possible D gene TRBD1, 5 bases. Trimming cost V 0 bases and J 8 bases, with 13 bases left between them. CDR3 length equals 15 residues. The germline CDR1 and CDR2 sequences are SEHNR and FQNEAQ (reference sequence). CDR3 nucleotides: TGTGCCAGCAGCTTAGCGCTTGGACAAGCGGAAAAACTGTTTTTT. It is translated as CASSLALGQAEKLFF.